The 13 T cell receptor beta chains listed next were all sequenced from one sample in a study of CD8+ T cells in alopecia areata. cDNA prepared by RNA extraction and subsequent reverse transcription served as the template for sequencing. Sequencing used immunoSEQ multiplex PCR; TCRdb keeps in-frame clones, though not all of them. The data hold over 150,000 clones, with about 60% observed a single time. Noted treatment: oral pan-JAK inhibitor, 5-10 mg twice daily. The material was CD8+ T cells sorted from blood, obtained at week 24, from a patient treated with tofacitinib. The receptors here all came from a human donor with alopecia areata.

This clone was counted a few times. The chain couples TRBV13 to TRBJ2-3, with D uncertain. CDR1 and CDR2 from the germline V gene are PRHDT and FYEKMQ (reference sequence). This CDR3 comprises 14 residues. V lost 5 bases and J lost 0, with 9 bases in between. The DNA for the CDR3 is TGTGCCAGCAGCCATAGAGTTAGCACAGATACGCAGTATTTT. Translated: CASSHRVSTDTQYF.

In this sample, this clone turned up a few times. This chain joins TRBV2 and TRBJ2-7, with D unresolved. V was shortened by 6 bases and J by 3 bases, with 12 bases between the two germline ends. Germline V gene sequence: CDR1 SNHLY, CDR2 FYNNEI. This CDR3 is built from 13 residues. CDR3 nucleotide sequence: TGTGCCAGCAGCGAGGTCCTTTACTACGAGCAGTACTTC. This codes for CASSEVLYYEQYF.

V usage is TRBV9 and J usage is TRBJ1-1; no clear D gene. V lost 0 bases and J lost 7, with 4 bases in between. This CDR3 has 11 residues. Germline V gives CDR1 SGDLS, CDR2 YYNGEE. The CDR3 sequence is CASSVDGEAFF. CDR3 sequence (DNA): TGTGCCAGCAGCGTAGATGGTGAAGCTTTCTTT.

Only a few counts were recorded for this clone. CDR3 nucleotide sequence: TGCAGCGTTTTGGACAGGGCAGGGACCTACGAGCAGTACTTC. Translated, it gives CSVLDRAGTYEQYF. The gene calls are TRBV29-1 and TRBJ2-7; TRBD1 aligns across 8 bases. Germline CDR1 and CDR2: SQVTM and ANQGSEA. This CDR3 has 14 residues. Trimming removed 5 bases from V and 2 bases from J; junction bases left unmatched: 8.

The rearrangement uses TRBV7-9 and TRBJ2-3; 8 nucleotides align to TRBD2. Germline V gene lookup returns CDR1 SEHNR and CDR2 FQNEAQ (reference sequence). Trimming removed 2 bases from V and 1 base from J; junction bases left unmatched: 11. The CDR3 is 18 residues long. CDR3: CASSLLFTAGAGTDTQYF. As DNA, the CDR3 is TGTGCCAGCAGCTTACTCTTTACAGCGGGGGCCGGCACAGATACGCAGTATTTT.

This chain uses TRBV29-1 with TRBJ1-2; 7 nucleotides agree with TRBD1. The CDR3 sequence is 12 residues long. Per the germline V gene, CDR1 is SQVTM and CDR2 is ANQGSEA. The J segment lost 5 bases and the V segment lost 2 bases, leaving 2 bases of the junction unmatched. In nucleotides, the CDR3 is TGCAGCGTTGAAATGACAGGGTATGGCTACACCTTC. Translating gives CSVEMTGYGYTF. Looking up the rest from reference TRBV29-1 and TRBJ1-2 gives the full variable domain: SAVISQKPSRDICQRGTSLTIQCQVDSQVTMMFWYRQQPGQSLTLIATANQGSEATYESGFVIDKFPISRPNLTFSTLTVSNMSPEDSSIYLCSVEMTGYGYTFGSGTRLTVV.

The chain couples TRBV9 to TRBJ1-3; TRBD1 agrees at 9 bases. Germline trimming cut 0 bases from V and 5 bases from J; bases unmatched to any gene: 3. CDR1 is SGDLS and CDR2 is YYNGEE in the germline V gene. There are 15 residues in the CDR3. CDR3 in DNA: TGTGCCAGCAGCGTAGCACAGGGGGCAAGAAACACCATATATTTT. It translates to CASSVAQGARNTIYF.

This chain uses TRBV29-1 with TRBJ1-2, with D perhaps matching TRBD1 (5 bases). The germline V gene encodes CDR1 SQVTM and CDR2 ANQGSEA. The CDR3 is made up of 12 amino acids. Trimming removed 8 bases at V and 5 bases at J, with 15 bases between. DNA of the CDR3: TGCAGCTCAATAGACAGCGCGTATGGCTACACCTTC. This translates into CSSIDSAYGYTF.

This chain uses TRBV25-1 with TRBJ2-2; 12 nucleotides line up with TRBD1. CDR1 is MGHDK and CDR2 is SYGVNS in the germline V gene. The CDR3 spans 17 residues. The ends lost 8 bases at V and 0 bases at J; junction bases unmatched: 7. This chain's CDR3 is CASYPGTGGANTGELFF. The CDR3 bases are TGTGCCAGCTACCCCGGGACAGGGGGCGCGAACACCGGGGAGCTGTTTTTT. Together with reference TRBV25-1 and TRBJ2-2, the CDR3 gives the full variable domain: EADIYQTPRYLVIGTGKKITLECSQTMGHDKMYWYQQDPGMELHLIHYSYGVNSTEKGDLSSESTVSRIRTEHFPLTLESARPSHTSQYLCASYPGTGGANTGELFFGEGSRLTVL.

The CDR3 protein is CASSQDKGSNQPQHF. The CDR3, as DNA: TGCGCCAGCAGCCAAGATAAGGGTAGCAATCAGCCCCAGCATTTT. This chain links TRBV4-1 with TRBJ1-5, with no clear D. The V gene's germline CDR1 is MGHRA and CDR2 YSYEKL. Trimming stripped 0 bases from V and 0 bases from J, with 6 bases between. The CDR3 has 15 residues.

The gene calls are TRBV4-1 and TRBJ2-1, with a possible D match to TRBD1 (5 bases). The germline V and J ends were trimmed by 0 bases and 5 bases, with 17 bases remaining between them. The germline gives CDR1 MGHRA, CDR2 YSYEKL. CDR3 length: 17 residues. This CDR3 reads CASSQDLGPGSNNEQFF. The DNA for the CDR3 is TGCGCCAGCAGCCAAGATTTAGGGCCAGGGTCCAACAATGAGCAGTTCTTC.

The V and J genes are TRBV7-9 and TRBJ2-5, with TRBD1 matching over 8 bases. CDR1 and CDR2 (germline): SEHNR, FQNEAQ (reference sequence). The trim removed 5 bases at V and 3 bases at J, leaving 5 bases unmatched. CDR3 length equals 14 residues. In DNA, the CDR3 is TGTGCCAGCAGCCTACAGGACAGGGAAGAGACCCAGTACTTC. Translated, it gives CASSLQDREETQYF.

CDR3 in amino acids: CASSSDVHGYTF. DNA for the CDR3: TGTGCCAGCAGCTCGGACGTTCATGGCTACACCTTC. The chain carries TRBV7-9 and TRBJ1-2, with D unclear. The CDR3 totals 12 residues. Germline V lookup: CDR1 SEHNR, CDR2 FQNEAQ (reference sequence). With 4 bases removed from V and 6 bases from J, the gap between germline ends came to 9 bases.